The sequence of this TCR beta chain was determined in a study of blood T cells in healthy people across ages. With a J-beta primer mix and a sample-barcoded 5' primer, a second PCR ran about 7 to 12 cycles. TCRdb passed the 5' RACE reads through MiXCR, listing each CDR3 protein once. The repertoire consists of about 400,000 distinct CDR3 sequences, with approximately 52% occurring once and the leading ten covering under 65%. The CDR3 length is 17 residues. Germline CDR1 and CDR2: SGHAT and FQNNGV. The germline V and J ends were trimmed by 2 bases and 4 bases, with 19 bases remaining between them. The rearrangement links TRBV11-2 to TRBJ2-3; tentatively, D is TRBD1 (7 bases). The source is a man aged 55-75 years in good health. Sequencing was performed on blood. The CDR3 here is CASSLRGNRGRADTQYF. The CDR3 nucleotides are TGTGCCAGCAGCTTACGGGGGAACAGGGGCAGGGCAGATACGCAGTATTTT.